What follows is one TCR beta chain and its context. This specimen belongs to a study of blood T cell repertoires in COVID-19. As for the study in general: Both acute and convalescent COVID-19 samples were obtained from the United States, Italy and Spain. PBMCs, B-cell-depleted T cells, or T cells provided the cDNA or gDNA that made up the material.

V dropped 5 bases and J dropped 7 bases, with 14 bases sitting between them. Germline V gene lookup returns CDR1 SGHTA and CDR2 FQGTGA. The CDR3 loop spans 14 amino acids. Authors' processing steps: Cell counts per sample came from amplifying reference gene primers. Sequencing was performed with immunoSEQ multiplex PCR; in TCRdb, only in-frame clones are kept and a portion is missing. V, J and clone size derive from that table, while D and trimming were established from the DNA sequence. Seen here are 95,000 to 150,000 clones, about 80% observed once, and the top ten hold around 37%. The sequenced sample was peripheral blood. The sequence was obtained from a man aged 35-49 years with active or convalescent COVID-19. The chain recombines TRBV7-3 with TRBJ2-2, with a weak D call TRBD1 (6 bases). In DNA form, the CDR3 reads TGTGCCAGCAGCCCGAACAGGGAAGGCGGGGAGCTGTTTTTT. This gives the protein CASSPNREGGELFF.